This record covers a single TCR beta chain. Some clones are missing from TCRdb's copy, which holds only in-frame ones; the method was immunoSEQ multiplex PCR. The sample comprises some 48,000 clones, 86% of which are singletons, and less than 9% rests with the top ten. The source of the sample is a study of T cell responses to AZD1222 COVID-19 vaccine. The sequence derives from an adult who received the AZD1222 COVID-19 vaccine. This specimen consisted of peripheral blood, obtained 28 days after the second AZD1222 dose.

The CDR3 is CASEDRGRNTEAFF. The CDR3, as DNA: TGTGCCAGCGAAGACAGGGGGAGGAACACTGAAGCTTTCTTT. The genes are TRBV28 and TRBJ1-1; 9 nucleotides agree with TRBD1. The CDR3 contains 14 residues. From germline, CDR1 is MDHEN and CDR2 SYDVKM. The trim removed 8 bases at V and 1 base at J, leaving 5 bases unmatched.